What follows are 5 T cell receptor beta chains derived from one specimen sequenced in a study of shared T cell receptors in the human thymus. Clones were sequenced by immunoSEQ multiplex PCR, and TCRdb holds only the in-frame ones, with some missing. The sample has just under 550,000 clones; 75% to 85% are singletons. The sample also formed part of further work on human thymus T cells.

Sequencing input: thymocytes. The source is a boy under two years old with a congenital heart defect.

CDR3 coding DNA: TGTGCCAGCAGCCAGACTAGCGGGAGCTCCTACGAGCAGTACTTC. Protein product: CASSQTSGSSYEQYF. This sequence joins TRBV5-6 and TRBJ2-7; 12 bases align to TRBD2. There are 15 residues in the CDR3. Germline assignment: CDR1 SGHDT and CDR2 YYEEEE. V dropped 4 bases and J dropped 0; count of bases not matched to a gene: 2.

The chain uses TRBV5-1 and TRBJ2-1, with 9 bases that match TRBD1. The V gene end was trimmed by 2 bases and the J gene end by 6 bases; junction bases not matched to a gene: 15. CDR1 and CDR2 (germline): SGHRS, YFSETQ. The CDR3 contains 18 residues. This CDR3 reads CASSFYRGLHFDCNEQFF. In DNA form, the CDR3 reads TGCGCCAGCAGCTTCTACAGGGGGCTACACTTTGACTGCAATGAGCAGTTCTTC.

The chain recombines TRBV11-2 with TRBJ1-3; D gene uncertain. The CDR3 has 14 residues. Trimming took 1 base from V and 1 from J, leaving 5 bases between them. Germline V gene data show CDR1 as SGHAT and CDR2 as FQNNGV. The CDR3 spells CASSLAVSGNTIYF. The CDR3 DNA reads as TGTGCCAGCAGCTTAGCTGTTTCTGGAAACACCATATATTTT.

V usage is TRBV29-1 and J usage is TRBJ2-7, with a possible D match to TRBD1 (6 bases). Trimming removed 6 bases from V and 6 bases from J, with 24 bases in between. This CDR3 has 15 residues. Germline CDR1 reads SQVTM; CDR2 reads ANQGSEA. CDR3 sequence: CSVLAGTPSRGEQYF. The CDR3 nucleotides are TGCAGCGTGCTTGCCGGGACACCGTCCCGGGGCGAGCAGTACTTC.

The gene calls are TRBV12-5 and TRBJ2-1, with D perhaps matching TRBD1 (6 bases). CDR1 and CDR2 from the germline V gene are LGHNT and FRNRAP. The CDR3 length is 20 residues. The V and J ends lost 0 bases and 0 bases respectively, with 21 bases between them. DNA of the CDR3: TGTGCTAGTGGTTTGGTACGGAGACAGGCCAACCGACGCTCCTACAATGAGCAGTTCTTC. It is translated as CASGLVRRQANRRSYNEQFF.